This entry lists 28 T cell receptor beta chains sequenced from one sample in a study of blood T cell repertoires in COVID-19. Repertoires were generated with immunoSEQ multiplex PCR, while TCRdb's copy carries only in-frame clones and drops some. The profile shows about 250,000 clones, more than 75% of them singletons. Sequenced sample: peripheral blood. All receptors derive from a woman aged 60-70 years who had recovered from COVID-19.

The V call is TRBV7-9, the J call TRBJ1-6; maybe TRBD1 (6 bases). Germline values: CDR1 SEHNR, CDR2 FQNEAQ (reference sequence). This CDR3 is 14 amino acids long. V was clipped by 7 bases and J by 8 bases, with 15 bases between them. The CDR3 region is CASTEAGVYSPLHF. CDR3 bases: TGTGCCAGCACCGAAGCAGGGGTTTATTCACCCCTCCACTTT. The entire variable domain, with the rest obtained from reference TRBV7-9 and TRBJ1-6, is as follows: DTGVSQNPRHKITKRGQNVTFRCDPISEHNRLYWYRQTLGQGPEFLTYFQNEAQLEKSRLLSDRFSAERPKGSFSTLEIQRTEQGDSAMYLCASTEAGVYSPLHFGNGTRLTVT.

This clone showed up just once. The sample carries other DNA sequences with the same CDR3. V gene TRBV18 combines with J gene TRBJ1-4, with D tentatively TRBD1 (5 bases). This CDR3 has 15 residues. Germline V gene data show CDR1 as KGHSH and CDR2 as LQKENI. V dropped 2 bases and J dropped 0 bases, with 7 bases sitting between them. CDR3 region: CASSPGQATNEKLFF. The CDR3 nucleotides are TGTGCCAGCTCACCAGGACAAGCAACTAATGAAAAACTGTTTTTT.

The chain has TRBV20-1 and TRBJ1-2, with no clear D. In germline, CDR1 is DFQATT, CDR2 SNEGSKA (reference sequence). V lost 6 bases, J lost 6 bases, and 5 bases lay in between. The CDR3 length is 9 residues. CDR3 bases: TGCAGTGCCCTTGATGGCTACACCTTC. Its protein product is CSALDGYTF.

A single count supports this clone. J is TRBJ1-4 and V is TRBV13; no reliable D call. This CDR3 has 14 residues. The germline V and J ends were trimmed by 5 bases and 4 bases, with 11 bases remaining between them. Germline loops: CDR1 PRHDT, CDR2 FYEKMQ (reference sequence). The CDR3 loop reads CASSPSRSNEKLFF. CDR3 coding DNA: TGTGCCAGCAGCCCTAGCCGGAGTAATGAAAAACTGTTTTTT. The variable domain in full, with the rest retrieved from reference TRBV13 and TRBJ1-4, is AAGVIQSPRHLIKEKRETATLKCYPIPRHDTVYWYQQGPGQDPQFLISFYEKMQSDKGSIPDRFSAQQFSDYHSELNMSSLELGDSALYFCASSPSRSNEKLFFGSGTQLSVL.

This clone occurred a few times. The chain carries TRBV5-6 and TRBJ2-2; 10 bases are a match to TRBD2. V was clipped by 3 bases and J by 7 bases; unmatched bases: 3. This CDR3 has 14 residues. Germline-derived CDR1 and CDR2 are SGHDT and YYEEEE. The DNA of the CDR3 is TGTGCCAGCAGCTGGGGGACTAGCGTCGGGGAGCTGTTTTTT. Its protein product is CASSWGTSVGELFF.

This rearrangement joins TRBV27 to TRBJ1-2; possible D gene TRBD1, 6 bases. V was cut by 5 bases and J by 4 bases, with 14 bases left in between. This CDR3 contains 14 residues. Germline CDR1 reads MNHEY; CDR2 reads SMNVEV (reference sequence). For the CDR3, the DNA is TGTGCCAGCAGTGTAGACAGGAGCGTCTATGGCTACACCTTC. Protein: CASSVDRSVYGYTF.

This rearrangement joins TRBV5-1 to TRBJ2-7, with 7 bases identical to TRBD1. V was pared by 5 bases and J by 0 bases, with 11 bases of the junction left unmatched. The germline V gene encodes CDR1 SGHRS and CDR2 YFSETQ. CDR3 length: 16 amino acids. The CDR3 DNA reads as TGCGCCAGCAGGGTCCGGGACAGCTATACCTCCTACGAGCAGTACTTC. It codes for CASRVRDSYTSYEQYF.

The rearrangement joins TRBV7-9 to TRBJ1-5; D unclear. The CDR3 covers 17 residues. The germline V and J ends were trimmed by 1 base and 2 bases, with 15 bases remaining between them. Germline V gene data show CDR1 as SEHNR and CDR2 as FQNEAQ (reference sequence). The CDR3 DNA follows: TGTGCCAGCAGCTTAGTGGGTGTGCGGGGTGGCAATCAGCCCCAGCATTTT. It codes for CASSLVGVRGGNQPQHF.

V is TRBV6-5 and J is TRBJ1-1; 8 bases match TRBD1. The trim removed 7 bases at V and 10 bases at J, leaving 8 bases unmatched. Per the germline V gene, CDR1 is MNHEY and CDR2 is SVGAGI. The CDR3 has 12 residues. In DNA form, the CDR3 reads TGTGCCAGCATCCCCAGCACAGGGGGAGCTTTCTTT. It is translated as CASIPSTGGAFF.

The rearrangement links TRBV28 to TRBJ1-1; 8 bases line up with TRBD1. This CDR3 contains 14 residues. Per germline, CDR1 MDHEN and CDR2 SYDVKM. With V trimmed by 4 bases and J by 5 bases, 6 bases remained unmatched. CDR3 DNA sequence: TGTGCCAGCAGTTCAACAGGGGGAAGGACTGAAGCTTTCTTT. This encodes CASSSTGGRTEAFF.

The chain uses TRBV28 and TRBJ2-4; D possibly corresponds to TRBD1 (6 bases). The CDR3 has 14 amino acids. CDR1 and CDR2 from the germline V gene are MDHEN and SYDVKM. V shed 6 bases and J shed 5 bases, with 14 bases lying between them. CDR3 sequence reads: CASRPQGGQNIQYF. CDR3 nucleotide sequence: TGTGCCAGCAGACCACAGGGTGGCCAAAACATTCAGTACTTC.

V usage is TRBV5-1 and J usage is TRBJ1-1; D unresolved. Looked up from germline, CDR1 is SGHRS and CDR2 is YFSETQ. The length of the CDR3 is 13 residues. The ends were cut back, 6 bases at V and 1 base at J, with 10 bases in the middle. DNA for the CDR3: TGCGCCAGCAAAATGAGCACGAACACTGAAGCTTTCTTT. This gives the protein CASKMSTNTEAFF.

The chain links TRBV3-1 (or the pseudogene TRBV3-2) to TRBJ2-5, with D maybe TRBD2 (5 bases). V lost 1 base and J lost 4, with 10 bases in between. Per germline, CDR1 LGHDT and CDR2 YNNKEL (reference sequence). The CDR3 runs to 14 residues. The CDR3 DNA reads as TGTGCCAGCAGCCAAGGGGGTAGCGTAGAGACCCAGTACTTC. Its translation is CASSQGGSVETQYF.

The V call is TRBV19, the J call TRBJ1-2, with D possibly TRBD1 on 5 matching bases. The CDR3 contains 12 residues. CDR1 is LNHDA, CDR2 SQIVND, per germline (reference sequence). Deletions cut 3 bases from V and 9 bases from J, with 11 bases between. The CDR3 nucleotides are TGTGCCAGTAGTATGCAGGGATCTCGCTACACCTTC. It encodes CASSMQGSRYTF.

The J gene is TRBJ1-2, the V gene TRBV9; TRBD1 matches 7 bases. V was clipped by 0 bases and J by 4 bases; unmatched bases: 6. Germline CDR1 reads SGDLS; CDR2 reads YYNGEE. The CDR3 consists of 15 residues. CDR3 sequence: CASSVEGTAPYGYTF. In nucleotides, the CDR3 is TGTGCCAGCAGCGTAGAGGGGACAGCCCCCTATGGCTACACCTTC.

The chain employs TRBV18 and TRBJ1-3; 8 bases line up with TRBD1. Germline CDR1 and CDR2: KGHSH and LQKENI. This CDR3 is 16 amino acids long. V dropped 4 bases and J dropped 1; count of bases not matched to a gene: 6. The CDR3 loop is CASSLGTGDSGNTIYF. CDR3 nucleotides: TGTGCCAGCTCACTCGGGACAGGCGATTCTGGAAACACCATATATTTT.

This clone was counted only a few times. Other nucleotide sequences in the sample specify the same CDR3. V gene TRBV11-2 combines with J gene TRBJ1-1; possible D gene TRBD1, 6 bases. Looked up from germline, CDR1 is SGHAT and CDR2 is FQNNGV. Trimming cost V 5 bases and J 2 bases, with 9 bases left between them. This CDR3 is 13 amino acids long. CDR3 sequence: CASSQQGNTEAFF. The CDR3 DNA follows: TGTGCCAGCAGCCAACAGGGTAACACTGAAGCTTTCTTT.

The V gene is TRBV5-1, the J gene TRBJ2-1; TRBD2 agrees at 10 bases. V trimming: 1 base; J trimming: 14 bases; junction bases outside the gene matches: 3. The CDR3 spans 12 residues. Germline V gene lookup returns CDR1 SGHRS and CDR2 YFSETQ. CDR3 protein: CASSLNSGGKFF. The CDR3 coding sequence is TGCGCCAGCAGCTTGAATAGCGGGGGGAAGTTCTTC.

This clone was counted a few times. The chain recombines TRBV5-1 with TRBJ2-3; 13 bases are a match to TRBD2. The V and J ends lost 3 bases and 0 bases, in that order; junction bases with no gene match: 13. The CDR3 consists of 20 residues. The germline V gene encodes CDR1 SGHRS and CDR2 YFSETQ. In DNA, the CDR3 is TGCGCCAGCAGCTACCTCGGACTAGCGGGGGAGGGGACTAGCACAGATACGCAGTATTTT. Protein product: CASSYLGLAGEGTSTDTQYF.

The chain has TRBV28 and TRBJ1-2; 7 nucleotides line up with TRBD1. The CDR3 length is 13 residues. V shed 6 bases, J shed 5 bases, and the junction held 6 bases outside the gene matches. The germline V gene encodes CDR1 MDHEN and CDR2 SYDVKM. In nucleotides, the CDR3 is TGTGCCAGCAGGTCGACAGGGTTGTATGGCTACACCTTC. Translated, it gives CASRSTGLYGYTF.

This chain uses TRBV7-2 with TRBJ1-5; no firm D call. Germline V gene data show CDR1 as SGHTA and CDR2 as FQGNSA. The CDR3 contains 16 residues. V was pared by 5 bases and J by 1 base, with 15 bases between. CDR3 sequence (DNA): TGTGCCAGCAGCCCCAGTCACGTGATGAGCAATCAGCCCCAGCATTTT. It encodes CASSPSHVMSNQPQHF.

V usage is TRBV25-1 and J usage is TRBJ1-6; the match to TRBD1 covers 8 bases. Germline CDR1 MGHDK, CDR2 SYGVNS. The length of the CDR3 is 13 residues. V lost 8 bases and J lost 13; bases outside the gene matches: 10. The chain's CDR3 is CASSQGVPSPLHF. The CDR3 DNA sequence: TGTGCCAGCTCACAGGGGGTACCCTCCCCCCTCCACTTT.

V gene TRBV7-9 combines with J gene TRBJ1-1; possibly TRBD1 for D (6 bases). Germline CDR1 SEHNR, CDR2 FQNEAQ (reference sequence). The CDR3 consists of 15 residues. Deletions cut 6 bases from V and 6 bases from J, with 20 bases between. CDR3 nucleotide sequence: TGTGCCAGCAGACCTCCTCGGGGGGGGGCCCCTGAAGCTTTCTTT. Protein product: CASRPPRGGAPEAFF.

The gene calls are TRBV2 and TRBJ1-6, with D possibly matching TRBD1 (5 bases). The CDR3 runs to 15 residues. Trimming removed 0 bases from V and 6 bases from J, with 9 bases in between. The germline V gene encodes CDR1 SNHLY and CDR2 FYNNEI. The CDR3, as DNA: TGTGCCAGCAGTGAAGCTGGGCAGGGTAATTCACCCCTCCACTTT. Encoded protein: CASSEAGQGNSPLHF.

The chain uses TRBV3-1 (or the pseudogene TRBV3-2) and TRBJ2-7; TRBD2 might be the D (5 bases). Germline V lookup: CDR1 LGHDT, CDR2 YNNKEL (reference sequence). The CDR3 is 15 residues long. Deletions cut 4 bases from V and 2 bases from J, with 15 bases between. In DNA form, the CDR3 reads TGTGCCAGCAGCCGACTAAGACCGAGAACCTACGAGCAGTACTTC. Translation: CASSRLRPRTYEQYF.

This clone was counted once. The chain recombines TRBV7-2 with TRBJ1-5; D might be TRBD1 (6 bases). Germline values: CDR1 SGHTA, CDR2 FQGNSA. This CDR3 is built from 15 residues. Trimming left V 4 bases short and J 0 bases short, with 10 bases between. The CDR3, as DNA: TGTGCCAGCAGCTGGACAGCAGATAGCAATCAGCCCCAGCATTTT. It codes for CASSWTADSNQPQHF.

The chain combines TRBV18 with TRBJ1-6; 7 nucleotides match TRBD1. CDR1 and CDR2 from the germline V gene are KGHSH and LQKENI. There are 15 residues in the CDR3. The V and J ends lost 3 bases and 4 bases, in that order; junction bases with no gene match: 3. The CDR3 is CASSPDRQYNSPLHF. The CDR3 DNA follows: TGTGCCAGCTCACCGGACAGGCAGTATAATTCACCCCTCCACTTT.

The chain recombines TRBV7-6 with TRBJ2-7, with D maybe TRBD1 (6 bases). Per the germline V gene, CDR1 is SGHVS and CDR2 is FNYEAQ. CDR3 length: 14 amino acids. Trimming shortened V by 5 bases and J by 3 bases, and 14 bases separated the two germline ends. CDR3 amino acids: CASSMTGEGYEQYF. CDR3 DNA: TGTGCCAGCAGCATGACAGGTGAGGGCTACGAGCAGTACTTC.